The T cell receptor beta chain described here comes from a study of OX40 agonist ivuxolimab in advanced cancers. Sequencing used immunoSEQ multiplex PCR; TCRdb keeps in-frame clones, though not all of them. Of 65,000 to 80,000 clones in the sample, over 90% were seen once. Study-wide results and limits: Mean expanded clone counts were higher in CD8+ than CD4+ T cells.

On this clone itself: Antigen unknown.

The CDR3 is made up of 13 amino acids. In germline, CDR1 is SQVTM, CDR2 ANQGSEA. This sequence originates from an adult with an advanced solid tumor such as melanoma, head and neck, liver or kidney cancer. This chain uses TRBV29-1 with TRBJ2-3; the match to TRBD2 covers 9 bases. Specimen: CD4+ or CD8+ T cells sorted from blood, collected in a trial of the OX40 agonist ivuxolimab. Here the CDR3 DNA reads TGCTCCTCTGTTGGCGGGAGGGCCGATACGCAGTATTTT. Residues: CSSVGGRADTQYF.